Each of the 21 T cell receptor beta chains below was sequenced from the same sample in a study of control samples from healthy donors and cancer patients. Measured with immunoSEQ multiplex PCR; TCRdb has only the in-frame clones, and not every one. The sample includes some 140,000 clones, about 94% of them seen just once. Sequencing was performed on blood. The receptors derive from a man aged 40-50 years in good health.

This chain connects TRBV21-1 to TRBJ1-1; TRBD1 is the table's D call and was not checked against the DNA. TRBV21-1 is recorded as a pseudogene. The CDR3 loop spans 16 amino acids. The CDR3 protein is CASTTVTGQTNTEAFF. The CDR3 DNA sequence: TGTGCCAGCACCACCGTAACCGGACAGACGAACACTGAAGCTTTCTTT.

This chain links TRBV5-3 with TRBJ2-2; possible D gene TRBD1, 7 bases. TRBV5-3 qualifies as an ORF whose function is uncertain. Trimming removed 4 bases from V and 3 bases from J, with 19 bases in between. This CDR3 region has 17 residues. CDR3 loop: CARSGDREVRDTGELFF. The CDR3 bases are TGTGCCAGAAGCGGCGACAGGGAGGTACGGGACACCGGGGAGCTGTTTTTT.

This clone was recorded only once. J is TRBJ2-5 and V is TRBV30; perhaps D is TRBD1 or TRBD2 (6 bases each). The CDR3 spans 13 residues. The germline V gene encodes CDR1 GTSNPN and CDR2 SVGIG (reference sequence). Trimming took off 0 bases at V and 5 bases at J, with 10 bases between the two ends. The CDR3 reads CAWSVTGRETQYF. The CDR3 bases are TGTGCCTGGAGTGTTACAGGGAGGGAGACCCAGTACTTC.

The chain couples TRBV4-1 to TRBJ2-2; D gene unclear. V was cut by 4 bases and J by 1 base, with 10 bases left in between. Germline V gene lookup returns CDR1 MGHRA and CDR2 YSYEKL. CDR3 length: 15 amino acids. The CDR3 loop reads CASSPQDLNTGELFF. CDR3 DNA sequence: TGCGCCAGCAGCCCCCAGGACCTGAACACCGGGGAGCTGTTTTTT.

This chain links TRBV4-1 with TRBJ1-4, with D hard to call. V lost 2 bases and J 8 bases, leaving 15 bases between the germline ends. The CDR3 totals 15 residues. CDR1 and CDR2 from the germline V gene are MGHRA and YSYEKL. The DNA for the CDR3 is TGCGCCAGCAGCCAAAGAGGCGGTTCTAGGGAAAAACTGTTTTTT. It encodes CASSQRGGSREKLFF.

The rearrangement uses TRBV19 and TRBJ2-3; 7 positions match TRBD2. Germline V CDR1 and CDR2: LNHDA, SQIVND (reference sequence). Trimming cost V 3 bases and J 0 bases; bases outside gene matches: 3. The CDR3 length is 15 residues. CDR3 coding DNA: TGTGCCAGTAGTATCCGAGCGGGGAGCACAGATACGCAGTATTTT. The encoded protein is CASSIRAGSTDTQYF. Based on the CDR3 plus reference TRBV19 and TRBJ2-3, the full variable domain is DGGITQSPKYLFRKEGQNVTLSCEQNLNHDAMYWYRQDPGQGLRLIYYSQIVNDFQKGDIAEGYSVSREKKESFPLTVTSAQKNPTAFYLCASSIRAGSTDTQYFGPGTRLTVL.

This chain uses TRBV7-8 with TRBJ2-6; D not certain. CDR1 SGHVS and CDR2 FQNEAQ come from the germline V gene. This CDR3 is built from 19 residues. Trimming cost V 2 bases and J 0 bases, with 17 bases left between them. The CDR3 protein is CASSLTSGNIHSGANVLTF. CDR3 in DNA: TGTGCCAGCAGCTTAACGTCTGGCAATATCCACTCTGGGGCCAACGTCCTGACTTTC.

The J gene is TRBJ1-2, the V gene TRBV9, with a possible D match to TRBD1 (6 bases). The CDR3 spans 15 residues. The germline V and J ends were trimmed by 1 base and 6 bases, with 16 bases remaining between them. The germline gives CDR1 SGDLS, CDR2 YYNGEE. The CDR3 region is CASSVITGKGDGYTF. The CDR3 DNA sequence: TGTGCCAGCAGCGTAATCACAGGGAAGGGTGATGGCTACACCTTC.

The V and J genes are TRBV3-1 (or the pseudogene TRBV3-2) and TRBJ1-6, with no clear D. Trimming left V 0 bases short and J 6 bases short, with 12 bases between. This CDR3 comprises 16 residues. Germline V gene sequence: CDR1 LGHDT, CDR2 YNNKEL (reference sequence). CDR3 DNA sequence: TGTGCCAGCAGCCAAGATGGGAACCCCATTAATTCACCCCTCCACTTT. Translated, it gives CASSQDGNPINSPLHF.

This chain connects TRBV4-1 to TRBJ1-3, with D perhaps matching TRBD1 (6 bases). CDR3 size: 18 residues. CDR1 MGHRA and CDR2 YSYEKL come from the germline V gene. Trimming cost V 0 bases and J 1 base, with 16 bases left between them. As DNA, the CDR3 is TGCGCCAGCAGCCAAGACCCCGGGGGCGGCGGTTCTGGAAACACCATATATTTT. This sequence encodes CASSQDPGGGGSGNTIYF.

The chain joins TRBV4-3 to TRBJ1-4; 10 nucleotides match TRBD1. Germline V gene lookup returns CDR1 LGHNA and CDR2 YSLEER. This CDR3 region has 13 residues. Trimming took 3 bases from V and 8 from J; bases not matched to a gene: 0. CDR3 DNA: TGCGCCAGCAGCCAGGACAGGGGGGAAAAACTGTTTTTT. This translates into CASSQDRGEKLFF.

The chain recombines TRBV4-1 with TRBJ1-4, with D unclear. There are 13 residues in the CDR3. Germline V gene sequence: CDR1 MGHRA, CDR2 YSYEKL. Trimming stripped 2 bases from V and 7 bases from J, with 8 bases between. The CDR3 bases are TGCGCCAGCAGCCAAAAGAGGAGTGAAAAACTGTTTTTT. Amino acid sequence: CASSQKRSEKLFF.

This clone was detected only a few times. The chain has TRBV6-5 and TRBJ1-4, with D uncertain. The CDR3 totals 15 residues. Germline V CDR1 and CDR2: MNHEY, SVGAGI. V lost 0 bases, J lost 8 bases, and 13 bases lay in between. In nucleotides, the CDR3 is TGTGCCAGCAGTTACTCGGGAGGTGTGGGCGAAAAACTGTTTTTT. It specifies CASSYSGGVGEKLFF.

This chain joins TRBV4-1 and TRBJ2-1; TRBD1 is a possible D gene (6 bases). V gave up 1 base and J gave up 2 bases, with 9 bases separating them. CDR3 size: 15 residues. The germline V gene has CDR1 MGHRA and CDR2 YSYEKL. The CDR3 coding sequence is TGCGCCAGCAGCCAAGGGACAGCTGCCTACAATGAGCAGTTCTTC. Its translation is CASSQGTAAYNEQFF.

The chain is built from TRBV6-5 and TRBJ1-4; maybe TRBD1 (6 bases). Deletions cut 5 bases from V and 12 bases from J, with 13 bases between. Germline values: CDR1 MNHEY, CDR2 SVGAGI. The CDR3 length is 12 residues. The CDR3 DNA sequence: TGTGCCAGCAGTAACTACGGGACACAACTGTTTTTT. It yields the protein CASSNYGTQLFF.

The V and J genes are TRBV29-1 and TRBJ1-2; possible D gene TRBD1, 5 bases. CDR3 length: 13 amino acids. Germline lookup yields CDR1 SQVTM and CDR2 ANQGSEA. Trimming shortened V by 7 bases and J by 1 base, and 13 bases separated the two germline ends. The CDR3 reads CSADILFNYGYTF. The CDR3 DNA reads TGCAGCGCGGACATCCTGTTTAACTATGGCTACACCTTC.

The V gene is TRBV20-1, the J gene TRBJ2-7, with 9 positions matching TRBD1. CDR1 is DFQATT and CDR2 is SNEGSKA in the germline V gene (reference sequence). V trimming: 5 bases; J trimming: 9 bases; junction bases outside the gene matches: 5. The CDR3 contains 11 residues. Here the CDR3 reads CSARTGGGQYF. The CDR3 coding sequence is TGCAGTGCTCGAACAGGGGGCGGGCAGTACTTC.

The chain joins TRBV12-3 or TRBV12-4 to TRBJ2-7; TRBD2 is a possible D gene (5 bases). The CDR3 contains 12 residues. The V gene lost 5 bases and the J gene lost 6 bases, with 11 bases spanning the gap. The DNA for the CDR3 is TGTGCCAGCAGTCCCTTTGGAGGCGAGCAGTACTTC. Translation gives CASSPFGGEQYF.

The chain has TRBV29-1 and TRBJ1-1; D is unresolved. V lost 7 bases and J 1 base, leaving 7 bases between the germline ends. The CDR3 sequence is 11 residues long. Germline lookup yields CDR1 SQVTM and CDR2 ANQGSEA. CDR3 nucleotide sequence: TGCAGCGCCGTGGAGAACACTGAAGCTTTCTTT. This translates into CSAVENTEAFF.

The genes are TRBV9 and TRBJ1-2; D might be TRBD1 (5 bases). The CDR3 loop spans 14 amino acids. Trimming pared 4 bases from V and 0 bases from J, leaving 10 bases between. CDR1 SGDLS and CDR2 YYNGEE come from the germline V gene. This CDR3 reads CASSSGTSNYGYTF. The CDR3, as DNA: TGTGCCAGCAGCAGCGGGACTTCTAACTATGGCTACACCTTC.

This rearrangement joins TRBV6-6 to TRBJ2-2; a possible D gene is TRBD1 (5 bases). CDR3 length equals 15 residues. Germline loops: CDR1 MNHNY, CDR2 SVGAGI (reference sequence). The V end lost 0 bases, the J end lost 6 bases, and 11 bases lay between the germline ends. The CDR3 nucleotides are TGTGCCAGCAGTTACTCGCCAGGGTGGGCCGGGGAGCTGTTTTTT. Encoded protein: CASSYSPGWAGELFF.